One sample yielded the 15 T cell receptor beta chains listed below, sequenced in a study of early T cells in non-severe SARS-CoV-2 infection. TCRdb reanalysed the 5' RACE reads using MiXCR and keeps one entry per CDR3 protein. The sample yields tens of thousands of distinct CDR3 sequences, about 15% seen once. Sequencing used whole blood. The receptors originated from an adult who was a healthcare worker with PCR-confirmed SARS-CoV-2 infection or an uninfected control (not recorded which).

The chain has TRBV6-6 and TRBJ2-7; perhaps TRBD1 as D (6 bases). CDR3 size: 18 residues. V dropped 2 bases and J dropped 0 bases, with 20 bases sitting between them. Germline values: CDR1 MNHNY, CDR2 SVGAGI (reference sequence). The CDR3 loop is CASSYGGRGLSGSYEQYF. In DNA form, the CDR3 reads TGTGCCAGCAGTTACGGGGGCAGGGGCCTCTCCGGCTCCTACGAGCAGTACTTC.

This clonotype was counted only a few times. The CDR3, as DNA: TGTGCCAGCGGTCGTGCAACTAATGAAAAACTGTTTTTT. This codes for CASGRATNEKLFF. The rearrangement joins TRBV11-2 to TRBJ1-4; no clear D. CDR1 and CDR2 (germline): SGHAT, FQNNGV. V lost 8 bases, J lost 0 bases, and 7 bases lay in between. CDR3 size: 13 residues.

This clonotype was seen only a few times. This chain links TRBV6-5 with TRBJ2-2; TRBD2 matches at 7 bases. Per germline, CDR1 MNHEY and CDR2 SVGAGI. CDR3 length: 16 amino acids. V lost 4 bases to trimming and J lost 4 bases; unmatched junction nucleotides: 9. The CDR3 sequence: CASSSGRSGGTGELFF. As DNA, the CDR3 is TGTGCCAGCAGTTCGGGCCGGTCGGGAGGCACCGGGGAGCTGTTTTTT.

V and J are TRBV19 and TRBJ2-6; D unclear. This CDR3 contains 18 residues. Per the germline V gene, CDR1 is LNHDA and CDR2 is SQIVND (reference sequence). V shed 2 bases and J shed 4 bases, with 18 bases lying between them. The CDR3 reads CASSIFGRFFDGANVLTF. CDR3 coding DNA: TGTGCCAGTAGTATATTTGGCAGGTTTTTCGACGGGGCCAACGTCCTGACTTTC.

This clonotype was recorded at least ten times. J is TRBJ2-7 and V is TRBV28; possible D gene TRBD1, 6 bases. Germline CDR1 MDHEN, CDR2 SYDVKM. Trimming shortened V by 8 bases and J by 0 bases, and 17 bases separated the two germline ends. This CDR3 region has 15 residues. The CDR3 DNA sequence: TGTGCCAGCGCCGCCGGGACACCTTACTCCTACGAGCAGTACTTC. It is translated as CASAAGTPYSYEQYF. The full variable domain, in which reference TRBV28 and TRBJ2-7 provide the parts outside the CDR3, is DVKVTQSSRYLVKRTGEKVFLECVQDMDHENMFWYRQDPGLGLRLIYFSYDVKMKEKGDIPEGYSVSREKKERFSLILESASTNQTSMYLCASAAGTPYSYEQYFGPGTRLTVT.

A few counts support this clonotype. The gene calls are TRBV18 and TRBJ2-7; the D is unclear. The CDR3 extends over 12 amino acids. V dropped 6 bases and J dropped 4 bases, with 10 bases sitting between them. Per the germline V gene, CDR1 is KGHSH and CDR2 is LQKENI. CDR3 sequence: CASSATSYEQYF. Here the CDR3 DNA reads TGTGCCAGCTCGGCCACATCATACGAGCAGTACTTC.

The rearrangement uses TRBV28 and TRBJ1-6, with 8 bases fitting TRBD1. The germline gives CDR1 MDHEN, CDR2 SYDVKM. V trimming: 5 bases; J trimming: 6 bases; junction bases outside the gene matches: 9. The CDR3 sequence is 16 residues long. This chain's CDR3 is CASSPGQGGGNSPLHF. The CDR3 region has the DNA TGTGCCAGCAGTCCCGGACAGGGAGGGGGTAATTCACCCCTCCACTTT.

In this sample, this clonotype turned up a few times. The V gene is TRBV7-7, the J gene TRBJ2-1; maybe TRBD1 (5 bases). This CDR3 contains 13 residues. V lost 11 bases, J lost 8 bases, and 19 bases lay in between. CDR1 and CDR2 from the germline V gene are SSHAT and FNYEAQ (reference sequence). DNA for the CDR3: TGTGCCTCTTCTGCAGGGTATGAGTATGAGCAGTTCTTC. Its translation: CASSAGYEYEQFF.

This clonotype showed up just a few times. The gene calls are TRBV30 and TRBJ2-5; D gene unclear. The CDR3 totals 13 residues. Trimming stripped 0 bases from V and 5 bases from J, with 10 bases between. Germline lookup yields CDR1 GTSNPN and CDR2 SVGIG (reference sequence). The CDR3 sequence: CAWSVRLMETQYF. For the CDR3, the DNA is TGTGCCTGGAGTGTACGGCTAATGGAGACCCAGTACTTC.

The CDR3 spells CASSQTGRTQYF. In DNA form, the CDR3 reads TGTGCCAGCAGCCAGACAGGGAGGACGCAGTATTTT. The genes are TRBV3-1 and TRBJ2-3, with D possibly TRBD1 on 7 matching bases. This CDR3 is built from 12 residues. Germline V CDR1 and CDR2: LGHDT, YNNKEL (reference sequence). The V and J ends lost 3 bases and 9 bases respectively, with 10 bases between them.

Only a few counts were recorded for this clonotype. V gene TRBV12-3 or TRBV12-4 combines with J gene TRBJ2-2; 8 nucleotides line up with TRBD2. V lost 5 bases to trimming and J lost 6 bases; unmatched junction nucleotides: 5. The CDR3 runs to 14 residues. The DNA for the CDR3 is TGTGCCAGCAGTGTCCGGGAGGGAGCCGGGGAGCTGTTTTTT. Its protein product is CASSVREGAGELFF.

This clonotype showed up just a few times. The rearrangement joins TRBV7-2 to TRBJ2-1; D might be TRBD2 (6 bases). Germline CDR1 reads SGHTA; CDR2 reads FQGNSA. Trimming left V 5 bases short and J 6 bases short, with 11 bases between. The CDR3 runs 13 residues. CDR3 in DNA: TGTGCCAGCAGCCTCGGGACTGCCAATGAGCAGTTCTTC. It codes for CASSLGTANEQFF. Looking up the rest from reference TRBV7-2 and TRBJ2-1 gives the full variable domain: GAGVSQSPSNKVTEKGKDVELRCDPISGHTALYWYRQSLGQGLEFLIYFQGNSAPDKSGLPSDRFSAERTGGSVSTLTIQRTQQEDSAVYLCASSLGTANEQFFGPGTRLTVL.

This chain joins TRBV6-5 and TRBJ2-1; D not resolved. Deletions cut 7 bases from V and 3 bases from J, with 13 bases between. The CDR3 covers 14 residues. Germline CDR1 and CDR2: MNHEY and SVGAGI. The CDR3 sequence: CASKRLQRYNEQFF. DNA for the CDR3: TGTGCCAGCAAGAGGCTTCAACGCTACAATGAGCAGTTCTTC.

This clonotype was seen ten or more times. The chain is built from TRBV20-1 and TRBJ2-7, with D perhaps matching TRBD2 (6 bases). The germline V gene has CDR1 DFQATT and CDR2 SNEGSKA (reference sequence). The V end lost 0 bases, the J end lost 4 bases, and 13 bases lay between the germline ends. The CDR3 is made up of 14 amino acids. This CDR3 is CSARDLAGRYEQYF. As DNA, the CDR3 is TGCAGTGCTAGAGATCTTGCGGGAAGGTACGAGCAGTACTTC.

This clonotype was seen a few times. The rearrangement joins TRBV2 to TRBJ1-5; D perhaps matches TRBD1 (5 bases). The CDR3 runs to 14 residues. V gave up 8 bases and J gave up 9 bases, with 20 bases separating them. Germline loops: CDR1 SNHLY, CDR2 FYNNEI. The CDR3 is CASRRDSGGSPQHF. The CDR3 DNA reads as TGTGCCAGCCGACGAGACAGCGGCGGGTCGCCCCAGCATTTT.